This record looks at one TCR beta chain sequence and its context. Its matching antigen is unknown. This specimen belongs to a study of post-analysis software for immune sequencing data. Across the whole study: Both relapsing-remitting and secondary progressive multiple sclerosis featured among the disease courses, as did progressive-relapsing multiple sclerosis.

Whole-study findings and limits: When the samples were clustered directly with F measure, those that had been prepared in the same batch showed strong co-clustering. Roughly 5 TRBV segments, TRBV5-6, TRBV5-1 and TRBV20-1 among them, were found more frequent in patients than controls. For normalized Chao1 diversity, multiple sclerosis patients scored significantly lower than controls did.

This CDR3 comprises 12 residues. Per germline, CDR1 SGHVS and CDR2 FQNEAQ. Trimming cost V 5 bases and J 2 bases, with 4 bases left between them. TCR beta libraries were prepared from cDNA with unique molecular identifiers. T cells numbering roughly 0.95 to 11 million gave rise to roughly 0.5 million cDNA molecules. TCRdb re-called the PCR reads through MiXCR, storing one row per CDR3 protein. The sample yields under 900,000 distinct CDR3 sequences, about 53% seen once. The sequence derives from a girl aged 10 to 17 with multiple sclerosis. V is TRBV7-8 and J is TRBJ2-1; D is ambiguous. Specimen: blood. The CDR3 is CASSSTYNEQFF. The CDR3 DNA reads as TGTGCCAGCAGCAGTACCTACAATGAGCAGTTCTTC.